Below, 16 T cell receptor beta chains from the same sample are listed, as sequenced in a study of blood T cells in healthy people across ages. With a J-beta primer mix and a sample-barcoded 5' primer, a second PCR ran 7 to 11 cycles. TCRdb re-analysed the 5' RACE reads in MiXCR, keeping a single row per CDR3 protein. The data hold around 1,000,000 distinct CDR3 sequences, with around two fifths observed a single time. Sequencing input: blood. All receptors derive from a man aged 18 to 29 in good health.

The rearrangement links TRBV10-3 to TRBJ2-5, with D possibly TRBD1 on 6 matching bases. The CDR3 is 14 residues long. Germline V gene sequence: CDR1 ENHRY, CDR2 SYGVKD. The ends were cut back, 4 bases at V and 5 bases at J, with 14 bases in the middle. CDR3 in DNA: TGTGCCATCAGTGGACAGGCGGCCGTGGAGACCCAGTACTTC. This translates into CAISGQAAVETQYF.

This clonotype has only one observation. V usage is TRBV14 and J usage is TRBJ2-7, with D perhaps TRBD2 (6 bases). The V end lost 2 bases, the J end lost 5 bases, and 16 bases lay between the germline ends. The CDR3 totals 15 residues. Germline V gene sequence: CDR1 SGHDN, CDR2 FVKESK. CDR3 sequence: CASSQSAGAGNEQYF. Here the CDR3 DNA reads TGTGCCAGCAGCCAATCAGCCGGGGCGGGAAACGAGCAGTACTTC.

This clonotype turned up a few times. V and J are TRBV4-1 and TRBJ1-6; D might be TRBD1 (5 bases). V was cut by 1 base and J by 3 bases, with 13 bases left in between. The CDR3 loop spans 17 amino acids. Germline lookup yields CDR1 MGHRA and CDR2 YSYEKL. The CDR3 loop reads CASSQGAGVDYNSPLHF. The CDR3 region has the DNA TGCGCCAGCAGCCAAGGGGCGGGGGTGGACTATAATTCACCCCTCCACTTT.

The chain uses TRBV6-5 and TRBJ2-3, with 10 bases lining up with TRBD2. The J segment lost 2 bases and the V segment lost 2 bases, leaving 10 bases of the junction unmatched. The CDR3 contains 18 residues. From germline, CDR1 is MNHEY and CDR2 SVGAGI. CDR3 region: CASSYQSLAGADTDTQYF. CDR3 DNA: TGTGCCAGCAGTTACCAATCCCTAGCGGGGGCCGACACAGATACGCAGTATTTT.

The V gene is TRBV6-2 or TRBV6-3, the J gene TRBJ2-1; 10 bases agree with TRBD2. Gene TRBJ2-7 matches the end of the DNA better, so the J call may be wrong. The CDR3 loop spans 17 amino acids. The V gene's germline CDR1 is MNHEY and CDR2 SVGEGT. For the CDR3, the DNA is TGTGCCAGCAGTTACTTGAAAGCGGGGGGGCCCTACAATGAGCAGTACTTC. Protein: CASSYLKAGGPYNEQYF.

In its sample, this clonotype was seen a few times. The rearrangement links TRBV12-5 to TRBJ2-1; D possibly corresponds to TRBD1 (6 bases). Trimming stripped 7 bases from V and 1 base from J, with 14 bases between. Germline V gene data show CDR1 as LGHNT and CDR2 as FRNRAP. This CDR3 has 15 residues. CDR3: CASVHDRLSYNEQFF. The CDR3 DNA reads TGTGCTAGTGTTCACGACAGGCTTTCCTACAATGAGCAGTTCTTC.

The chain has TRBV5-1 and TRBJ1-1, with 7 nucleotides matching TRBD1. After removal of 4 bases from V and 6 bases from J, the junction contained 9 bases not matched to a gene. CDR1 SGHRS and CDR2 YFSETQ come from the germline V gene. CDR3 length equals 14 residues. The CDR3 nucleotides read TGCGCCAGCAGCCCGACAGGGTTAAATGCTGAAGCTTTCTTT. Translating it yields CASSPTGLNAEAFF.

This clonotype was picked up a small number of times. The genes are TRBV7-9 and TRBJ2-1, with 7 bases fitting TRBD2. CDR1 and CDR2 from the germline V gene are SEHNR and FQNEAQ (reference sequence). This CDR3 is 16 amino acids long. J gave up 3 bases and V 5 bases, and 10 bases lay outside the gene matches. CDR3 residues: CASSPRETSNYNEQFF. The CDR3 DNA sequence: TGTGCCAGCAGCCCGCGAGAGACTAGCAACTACAATGAGCAGTTCTTC.

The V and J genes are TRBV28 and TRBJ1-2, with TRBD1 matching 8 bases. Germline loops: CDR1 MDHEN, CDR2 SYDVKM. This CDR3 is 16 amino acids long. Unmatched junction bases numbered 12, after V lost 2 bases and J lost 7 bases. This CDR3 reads CASSLPAPTGVSGYTF. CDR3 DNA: TGTGCCAGCAGTTTACCGGCACCGACAGGGGTCAGTGGCTACACCTTC.

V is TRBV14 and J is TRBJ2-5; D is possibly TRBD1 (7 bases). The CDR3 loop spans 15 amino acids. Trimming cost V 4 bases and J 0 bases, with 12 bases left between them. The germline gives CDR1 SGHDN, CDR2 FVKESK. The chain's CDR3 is CASSPGGRNQETQYF. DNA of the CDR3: TGTGCCAGCAGCCCAGGGGGGCGAAACCAAGAGACCCAGTACTTC. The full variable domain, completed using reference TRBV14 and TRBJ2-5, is EAGVTQFPSHSVIEKGQTVTLRCDPISGHDNLYWYRRVMGKEIKFLLHFVKESKQDESGMPNNRFLAERTGGTYSTLKVQPAELEDSGVYFCASSPGGRNQETQYFGPGTRLLVL.

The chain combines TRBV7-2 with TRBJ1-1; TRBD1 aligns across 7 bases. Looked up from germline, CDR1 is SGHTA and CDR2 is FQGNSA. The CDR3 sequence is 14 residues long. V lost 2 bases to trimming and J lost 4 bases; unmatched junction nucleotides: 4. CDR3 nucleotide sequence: TGTGCCAGCAGCTTAAAAAGACAGGGCACTGAAGCTTTCTTT. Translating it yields CASSLKRQGTEAFF.

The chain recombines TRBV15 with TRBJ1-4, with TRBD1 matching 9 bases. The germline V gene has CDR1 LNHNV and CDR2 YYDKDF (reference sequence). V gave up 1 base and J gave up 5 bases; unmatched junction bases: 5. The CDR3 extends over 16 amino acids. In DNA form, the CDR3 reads TGTGCCACCAGCAGAGGACAGGGGGAGGGAAATGAAAAACTGTTTTTT. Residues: CATSRGQGEGNEKLFF.

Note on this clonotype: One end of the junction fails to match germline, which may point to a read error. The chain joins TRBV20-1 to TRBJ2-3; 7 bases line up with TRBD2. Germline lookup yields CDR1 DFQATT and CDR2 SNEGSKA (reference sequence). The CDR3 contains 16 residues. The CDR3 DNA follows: TGCAGTGCTGGAGATGGGTCCCTAGCGGGCACAGATACGCAGTATTTT. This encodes CSAGDGSLAGTDTQYF.

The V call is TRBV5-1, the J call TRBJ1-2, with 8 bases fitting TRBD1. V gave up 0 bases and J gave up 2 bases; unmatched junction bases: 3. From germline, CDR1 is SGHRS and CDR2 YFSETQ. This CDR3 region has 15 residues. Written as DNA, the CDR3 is TGCGCCAGCAGCTTGGCAGGGGGCGAGAACTATGGCTACACCTTC. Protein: CASSLAGGENYGYTF.

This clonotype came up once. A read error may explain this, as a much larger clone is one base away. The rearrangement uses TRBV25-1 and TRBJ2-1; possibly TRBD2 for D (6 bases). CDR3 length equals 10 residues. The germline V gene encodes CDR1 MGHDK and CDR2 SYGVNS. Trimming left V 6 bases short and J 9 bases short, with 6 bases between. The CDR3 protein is CASREGEQFF. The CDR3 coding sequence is TGTGCCAGCAGGGAGGGTGAGCAGTTCTTC.

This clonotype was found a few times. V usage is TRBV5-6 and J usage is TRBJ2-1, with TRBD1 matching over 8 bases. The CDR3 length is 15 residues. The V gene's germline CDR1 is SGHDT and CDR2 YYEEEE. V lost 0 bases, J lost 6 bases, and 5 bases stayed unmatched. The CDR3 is CASSLAGQVPNEQFF. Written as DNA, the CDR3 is TGTGCCAGCAGCTTGGCGGGACAGGTCCCCAATGAGCAGTTCTTC.